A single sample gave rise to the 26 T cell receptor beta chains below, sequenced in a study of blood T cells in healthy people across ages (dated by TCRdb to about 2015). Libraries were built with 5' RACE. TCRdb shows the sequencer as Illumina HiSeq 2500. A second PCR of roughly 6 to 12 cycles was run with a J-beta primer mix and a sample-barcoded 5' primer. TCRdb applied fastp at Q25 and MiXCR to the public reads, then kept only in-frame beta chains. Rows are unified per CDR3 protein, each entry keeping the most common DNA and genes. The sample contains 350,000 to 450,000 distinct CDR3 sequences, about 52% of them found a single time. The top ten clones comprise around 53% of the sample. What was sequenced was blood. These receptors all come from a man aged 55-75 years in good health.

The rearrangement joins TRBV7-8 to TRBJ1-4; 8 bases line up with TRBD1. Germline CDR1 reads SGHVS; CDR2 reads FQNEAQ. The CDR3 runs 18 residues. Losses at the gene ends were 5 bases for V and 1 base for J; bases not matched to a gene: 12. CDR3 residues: CASSAGQGGGRTNEKLFF. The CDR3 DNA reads TGTGCCAGCAGCGCCGGACAGGGCGGGGGGAGAACTAATGAAAAACTGTTTTTT.

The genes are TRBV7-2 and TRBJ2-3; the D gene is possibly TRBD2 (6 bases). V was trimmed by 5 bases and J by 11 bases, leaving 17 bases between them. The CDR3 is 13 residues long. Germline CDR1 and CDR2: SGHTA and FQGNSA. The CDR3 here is CASSPPGGRRQYF. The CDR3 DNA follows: TGTGCCAGCAGCCCCCCGGGTGGGAGGAGGCAGTATTTT.

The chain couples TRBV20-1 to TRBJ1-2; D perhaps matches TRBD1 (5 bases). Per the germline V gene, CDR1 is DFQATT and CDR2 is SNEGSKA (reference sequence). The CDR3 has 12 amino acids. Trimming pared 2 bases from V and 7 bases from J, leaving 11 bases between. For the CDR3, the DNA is TGCAGTGCTAGATTACGAGGGGTTGGCTACACCTTC. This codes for CSARLRGVGYTF.

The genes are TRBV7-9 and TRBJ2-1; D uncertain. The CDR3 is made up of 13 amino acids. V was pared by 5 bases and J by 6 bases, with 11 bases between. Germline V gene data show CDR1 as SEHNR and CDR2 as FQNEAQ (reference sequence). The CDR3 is CASSPVRANEQFF. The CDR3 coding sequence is TGTGCCAGCAGCCCGGTTCGGGCCAATGAGCAGTTCTTC.

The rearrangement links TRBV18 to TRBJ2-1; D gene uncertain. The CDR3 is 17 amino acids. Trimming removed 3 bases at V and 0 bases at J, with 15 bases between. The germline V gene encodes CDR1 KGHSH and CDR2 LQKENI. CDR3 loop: CASSPAKGSTSYNEQFF. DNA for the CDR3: TGTGCCAGCTCACCCGCCAAGGGTTCTACCTCCTACAATGAGCAGTTCTTC.

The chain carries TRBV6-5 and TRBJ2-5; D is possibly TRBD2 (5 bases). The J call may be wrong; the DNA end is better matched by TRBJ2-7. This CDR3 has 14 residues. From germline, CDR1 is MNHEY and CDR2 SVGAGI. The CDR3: CASSWGERGYEQYF. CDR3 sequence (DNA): TGTGCCAGCAGTTGGGGAGAACGGGGATACGAGCAGTACTTC.

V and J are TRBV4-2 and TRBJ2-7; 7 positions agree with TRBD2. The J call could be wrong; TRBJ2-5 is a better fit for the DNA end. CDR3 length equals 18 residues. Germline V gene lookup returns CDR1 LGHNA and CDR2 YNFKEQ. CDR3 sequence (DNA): TGTGCCAGCAGTCGAAACCCGGCCGTGGCGGGAGATATGGAGACCCAGTACTTC. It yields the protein CASSRNPAVAGDMETQYF.

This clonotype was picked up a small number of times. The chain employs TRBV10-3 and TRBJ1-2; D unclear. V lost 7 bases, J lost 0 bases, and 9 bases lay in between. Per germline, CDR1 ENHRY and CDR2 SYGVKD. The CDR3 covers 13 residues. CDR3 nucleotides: TGTGCCATCACGGAGGTGTCTAACTATGGCTACACCTTC. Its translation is CAITEVSNYGYTF.

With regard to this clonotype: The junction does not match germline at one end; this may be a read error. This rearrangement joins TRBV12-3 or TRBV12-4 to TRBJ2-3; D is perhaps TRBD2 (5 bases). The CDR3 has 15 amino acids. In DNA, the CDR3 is TGTGCCAGCAGTTTAGGCTCCTCTAGCACAGATACGCGGTATTTT. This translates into CASSLGSSSTDTRYF.

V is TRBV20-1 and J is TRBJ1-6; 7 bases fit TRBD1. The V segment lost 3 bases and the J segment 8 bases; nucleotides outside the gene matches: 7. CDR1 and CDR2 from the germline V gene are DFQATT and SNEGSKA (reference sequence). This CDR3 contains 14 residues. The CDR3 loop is CSARGQNLHSPLHF. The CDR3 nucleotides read TGCAGTGCTAGGGGACAGAACCTGCATTCACCCCTCCACTTT.

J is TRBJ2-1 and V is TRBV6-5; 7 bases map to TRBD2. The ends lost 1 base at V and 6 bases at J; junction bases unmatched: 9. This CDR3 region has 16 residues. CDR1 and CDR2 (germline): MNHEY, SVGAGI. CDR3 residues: CASSYLTWTRINEQFF. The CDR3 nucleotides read TGTGCCAGCAGTTACTTAACTTGGACTAGAATCAATGAGCAGTTCTTC.

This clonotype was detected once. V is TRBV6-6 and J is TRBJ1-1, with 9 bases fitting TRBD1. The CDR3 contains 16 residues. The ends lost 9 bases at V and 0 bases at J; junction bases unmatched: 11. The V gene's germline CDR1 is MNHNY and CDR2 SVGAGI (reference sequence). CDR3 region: CASPPNRGLMNTEAFF. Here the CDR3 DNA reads TGTGCCAGTCCCCCTAACAGGGGGCTAATGAACACTGAAGCTTTCTTT.

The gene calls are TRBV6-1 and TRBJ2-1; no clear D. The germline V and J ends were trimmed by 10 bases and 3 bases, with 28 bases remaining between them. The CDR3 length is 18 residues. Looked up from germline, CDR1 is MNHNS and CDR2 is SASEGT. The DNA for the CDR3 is TGTGCCACCACAAAGAACCCTGTAACGGCTCTTAGCTACAATGAGCAGTTCTTC. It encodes CATTKNPVTALSYNEQFF.

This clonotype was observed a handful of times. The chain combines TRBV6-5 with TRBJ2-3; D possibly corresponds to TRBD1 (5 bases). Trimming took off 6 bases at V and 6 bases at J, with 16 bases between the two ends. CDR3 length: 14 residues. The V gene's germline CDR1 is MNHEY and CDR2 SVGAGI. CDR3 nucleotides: TGTGCCAGCAGCCAGGGCGGCAGTCGGGATACGCAGTATTTT. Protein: CASSQGGSRDTQYF.

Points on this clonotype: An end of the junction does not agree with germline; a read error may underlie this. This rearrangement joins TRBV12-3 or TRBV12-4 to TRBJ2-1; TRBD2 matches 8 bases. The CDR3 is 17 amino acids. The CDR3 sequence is CASSLDPRVAGYNELYF. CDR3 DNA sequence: TGTGCCAGCAGTCTAGACCCACGGGTAGCGGGGTACAATGAGCTGTACTTC.

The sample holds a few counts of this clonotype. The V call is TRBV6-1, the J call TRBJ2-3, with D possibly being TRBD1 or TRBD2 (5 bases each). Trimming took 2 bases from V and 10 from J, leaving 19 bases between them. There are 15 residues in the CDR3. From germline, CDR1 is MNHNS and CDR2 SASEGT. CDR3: CASSETGPGFGAQYF. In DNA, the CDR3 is TGTGCCAGCAGTGAAACGGGGCCAGGGTTCGGTGCGCAGTATTTT.

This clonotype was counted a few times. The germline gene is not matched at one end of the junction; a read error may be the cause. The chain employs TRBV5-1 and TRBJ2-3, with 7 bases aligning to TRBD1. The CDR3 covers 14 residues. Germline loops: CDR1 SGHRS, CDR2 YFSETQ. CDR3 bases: TGTGCCAGCAGCTCGGGACAGTACACAGATACGCAGTATTTT. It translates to CASSSGQYTDTQYF.

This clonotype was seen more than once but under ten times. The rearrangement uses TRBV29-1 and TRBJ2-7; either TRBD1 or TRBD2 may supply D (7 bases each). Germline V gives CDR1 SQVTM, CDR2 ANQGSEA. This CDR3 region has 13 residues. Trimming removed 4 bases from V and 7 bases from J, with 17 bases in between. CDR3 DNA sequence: TGCAGCGTTGGTCATCGACAGGGAGGGGAGCAGTACTTC. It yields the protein CSVGHRQGGEQYF.

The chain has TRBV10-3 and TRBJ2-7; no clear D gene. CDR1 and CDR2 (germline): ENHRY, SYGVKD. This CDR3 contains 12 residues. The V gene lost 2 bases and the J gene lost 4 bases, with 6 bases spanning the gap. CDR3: CAISEEEYEQYF. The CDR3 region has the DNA TGTGCCATCAGTGAGGAGGAGTACGAGCAGTACTTC.

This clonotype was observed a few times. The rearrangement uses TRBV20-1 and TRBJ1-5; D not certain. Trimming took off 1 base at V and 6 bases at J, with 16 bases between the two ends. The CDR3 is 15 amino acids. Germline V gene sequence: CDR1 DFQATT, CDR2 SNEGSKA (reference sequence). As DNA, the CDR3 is TGCAGTGCTAGAGGAATAGGGCCCTCGGGTCAGCCCCAGCATTTT. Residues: CSARGIGPSGQPQHF.

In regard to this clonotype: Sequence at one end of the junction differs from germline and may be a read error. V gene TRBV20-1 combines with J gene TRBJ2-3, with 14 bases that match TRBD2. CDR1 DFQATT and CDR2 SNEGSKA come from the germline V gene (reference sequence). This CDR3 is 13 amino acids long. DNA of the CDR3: TGCTGTGCTGGGACTAGCGGGAGAGATACGCAGTATTTT. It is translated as CCAGTSGRDTQYF.

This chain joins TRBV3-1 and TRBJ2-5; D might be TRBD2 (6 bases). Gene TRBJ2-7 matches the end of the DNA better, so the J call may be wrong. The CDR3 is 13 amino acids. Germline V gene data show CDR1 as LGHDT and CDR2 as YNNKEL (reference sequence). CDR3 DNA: TGTGCCAGCAGCCAAAGTCCCGGGGGCGAGCAGTACTTC. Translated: CASSQSPGGEQYF.

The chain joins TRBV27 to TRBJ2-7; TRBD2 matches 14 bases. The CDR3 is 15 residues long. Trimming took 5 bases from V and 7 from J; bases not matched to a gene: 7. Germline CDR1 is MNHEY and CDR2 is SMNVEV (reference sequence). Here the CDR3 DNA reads TGTGCCAGCAGTCTCGGGACTAGCGGGAGTCGGGAGCAGTACTTC. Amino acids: CASSLGTSGSREQYF.

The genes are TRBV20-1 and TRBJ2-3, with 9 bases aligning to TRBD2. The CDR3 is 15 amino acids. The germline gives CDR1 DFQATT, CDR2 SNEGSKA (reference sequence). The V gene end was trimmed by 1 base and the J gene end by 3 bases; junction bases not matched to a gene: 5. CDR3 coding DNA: TGCAGTGCTAGAGGGGTGGGACTAGCAACAGATACGCAGTATTTT. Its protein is CSARGVGLATDTQYF.

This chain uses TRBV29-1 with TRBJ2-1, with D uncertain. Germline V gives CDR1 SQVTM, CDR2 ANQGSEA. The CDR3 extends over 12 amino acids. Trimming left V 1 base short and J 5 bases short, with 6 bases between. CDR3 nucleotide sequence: TGCAGCGTTGAAGTGTTTCACAATGAGCAGTTCTTC. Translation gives CSVEVFHNEQFF.

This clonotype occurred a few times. CDR3 nucleotides: TGTGCCAGCAGCCTAACGGGACAGGGTTACAATGAGCAGTTCTTC. It encodes CASSLTGQGYNEQFF. The rearrangement links TRBV4-2 to TRBJ2-1; 9 bases fit TRBD1. The germline V gene encodes CDR1 LGHNA and CDR2 YNFKEQ. V gave up 4 bases and J gave up 4 bases; unmatched junction bases: 5. The CDR3 loop spans 15 amino acids.